The source of this T cell receptor beta chain is a study of T cell repertoires in cytomegalovirus infection. Background on the study: Based on public TCR beta signatures, there were indications of CMV infection and of a matching HLA type. General study results and limits: Cumulative public TCR beta family frequency identified CMV carriers with the relevant HLA. The response measured ex vivo was dominated by TCR beta clonotypes (HLA-C-restricted and CMV-specific).

A remark on this clonotype: Its antigen is not known.

V was cut by 3 bases and J by 1 base, with 6 bases left in between. CDR3 size: 13 residues. Germline V gene data show CDR1 as SGHTA and CDR2 as FQGNSA. TCRdb independently ran MiXCR on the reads; one entry per CDR3 protein. Of some 57,000 distinct CDR3 sequences in the sample, roughly a third were seen once. This receptor was obtained from a human donor in good health (CMV status not recorded). Some clones in this sample may be carry-over from other donors' samples. Specimen: PBMCs, sequenced either directly or after in vitro stimulation (not recorded which). This chain joins TRBV7-2 and TRBJ1-1; D call uncertain. The CDR3 loop reads CASSLYENTEAFF. DNA of the CDR3: TGTGCCAGCAGCTTGTATGAGAACACTGAAGCTTTCTTT.